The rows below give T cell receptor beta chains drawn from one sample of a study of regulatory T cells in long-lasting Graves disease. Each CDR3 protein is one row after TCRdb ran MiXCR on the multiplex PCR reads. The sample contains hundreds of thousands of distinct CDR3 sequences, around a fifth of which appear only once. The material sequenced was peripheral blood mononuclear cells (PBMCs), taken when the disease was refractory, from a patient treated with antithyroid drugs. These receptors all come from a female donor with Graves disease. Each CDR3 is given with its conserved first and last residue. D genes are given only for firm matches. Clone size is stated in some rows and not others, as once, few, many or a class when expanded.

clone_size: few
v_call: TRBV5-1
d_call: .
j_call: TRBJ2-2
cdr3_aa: CASEWGDTGELFF
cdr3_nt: TGCGCCAGTGAATGGGGAGACACCGGGGAGCTGTTTTTT

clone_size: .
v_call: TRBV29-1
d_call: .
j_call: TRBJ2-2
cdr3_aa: CSVRPLAGELVF
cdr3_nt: TGCAGCGTCCGTCCCTTGGCCGGGGAGCTGGTTTTT

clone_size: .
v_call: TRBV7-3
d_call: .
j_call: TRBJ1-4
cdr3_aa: CASSPFDLTGGREKLFF
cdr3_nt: TGTGCCAGCAGCCCATTCGATCTGACGGGCGGTAGGGAAAAACTGTTTTTT

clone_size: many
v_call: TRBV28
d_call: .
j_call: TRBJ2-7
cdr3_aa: CASRGASSYEQYF
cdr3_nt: TGTGCCAGCAGAGGGGCAAGCTCCTACGAGCAGTACTTC

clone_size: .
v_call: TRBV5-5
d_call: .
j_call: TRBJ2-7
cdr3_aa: CASRTVRDGKQYF
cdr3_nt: TGTGCCAGCAGGACGGTCCGGGACGGGAAGCAGTACTTC

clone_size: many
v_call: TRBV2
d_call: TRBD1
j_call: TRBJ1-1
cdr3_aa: CASSDRDRRPDTEAFF
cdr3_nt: TGTGCCAGCAGCGACAGGGACAGGAGGCCGGACACTGAAGCTTTCTTT

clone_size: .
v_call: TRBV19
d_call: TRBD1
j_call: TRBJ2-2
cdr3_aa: CASSIDVTGKLFF
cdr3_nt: TGTGCCAGTAGTATAGATGTGACAGGGAAGCTGTTTTTT

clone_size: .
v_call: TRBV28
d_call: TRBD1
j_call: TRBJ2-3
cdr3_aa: CASSVPGQGAMPDTQYF
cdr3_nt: TGTGCCAGCAGTGTTCCGGGACAGGGGGCGATGCCAGATACGCAGTATTTT

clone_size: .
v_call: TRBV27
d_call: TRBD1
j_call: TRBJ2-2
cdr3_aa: CASAIYRGQDTGELFF
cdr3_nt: TGTGCCAGCGCGATCTACAGGGGGCAGGACACCGGGGAGCTGTTTTTT

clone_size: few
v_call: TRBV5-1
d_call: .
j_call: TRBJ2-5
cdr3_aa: CASSLATRETQYF
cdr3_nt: TGCGCCAGCAGCTTGGCCACGAGAGAGACCCAGTACTTC

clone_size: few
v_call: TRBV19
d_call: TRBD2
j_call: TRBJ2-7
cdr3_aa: CASSIGGSVYEQYF
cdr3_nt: TGTGCCAGTAGTATAGGCGGGAGTGTATACGAGCAGTACTTC

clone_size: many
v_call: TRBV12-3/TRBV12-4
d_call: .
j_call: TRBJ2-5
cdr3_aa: CASSFLTGLRETQYF
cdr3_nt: TGTGCCAGCAGTTTTCTGACAGGTTTGAGGGAGACCCAGTACTTC

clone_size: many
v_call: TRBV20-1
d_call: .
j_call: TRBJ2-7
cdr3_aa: CSAQDFYEQYF
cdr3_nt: TGCAGTGCCCAGGACTTCTACGAGCAGTACTTC

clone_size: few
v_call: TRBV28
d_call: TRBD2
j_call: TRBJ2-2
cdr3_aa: CASRERGRNTGELFF
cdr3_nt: TGTGCCAGCAGGGAGCGGGGACGGAACACCGGGGAGCTGTTTTTT

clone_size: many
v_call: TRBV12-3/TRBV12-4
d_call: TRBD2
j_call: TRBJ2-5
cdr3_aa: CASRKGLAGTQYF
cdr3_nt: TGTGCCAGCAGGAAGGGACTAGCGGGGACCCAGTACTTC

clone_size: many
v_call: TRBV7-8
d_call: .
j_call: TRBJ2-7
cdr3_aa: CASSFLESGEQYF
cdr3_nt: TGTGCCAGCAGCTTTCTAGAAAGCGGCGAGCAGTACTTC

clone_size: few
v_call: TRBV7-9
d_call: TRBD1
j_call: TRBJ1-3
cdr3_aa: CASSFGTERNTIYF
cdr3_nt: TGTGCCAGCAGCTTTGGGACAGAAAGAAACACCATATATTTT

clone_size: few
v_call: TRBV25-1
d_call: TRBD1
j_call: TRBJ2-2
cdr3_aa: CASSGPGTGSTGELFF
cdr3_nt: TGTGCCAGCAGTGGACCAGGGACAGGGAGCACCGGGGAGCTGTTTTTT

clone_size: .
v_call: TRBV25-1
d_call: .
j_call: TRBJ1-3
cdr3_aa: CAGSPRTDYSGNTIYF
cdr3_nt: TGTGCCGGCAGTCCCCGGACAGATTACTCTGGAAACACCATATATTTT

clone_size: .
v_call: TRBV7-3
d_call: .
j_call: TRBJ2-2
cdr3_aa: CASSPPEATGELFF
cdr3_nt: TGTGCCAGCAGCCCCCCGGAGGCCACCGGGGAGCTGTTTTTT

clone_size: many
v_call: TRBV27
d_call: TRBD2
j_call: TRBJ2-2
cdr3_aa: CASREDSGSWRTGELFF
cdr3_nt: TGTGCCAGCAGAGAAGATAGCGGGAGCTGGAGAACCGGGGAGCTGTTTTTT

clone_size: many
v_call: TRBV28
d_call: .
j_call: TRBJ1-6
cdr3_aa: CASSTWTGSYNSPLHF
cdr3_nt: TGTGCCAGCAGTACCTGGACGGGCTCCTATAATTCACCCCTCCACTTT

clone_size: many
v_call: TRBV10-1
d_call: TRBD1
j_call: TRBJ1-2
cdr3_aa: CASNSPVTGGYYGYTF
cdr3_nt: TGCGCCAGCAATTCGCCGGTGACAGGGGGCTACTATGGCTACACCTTC

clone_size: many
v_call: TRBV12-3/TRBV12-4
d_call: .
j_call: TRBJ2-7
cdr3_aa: CASSDSAYEQYF
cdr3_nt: TGTGCCAGCAGTGACAGCGCCTACGAGCAGTACTTC

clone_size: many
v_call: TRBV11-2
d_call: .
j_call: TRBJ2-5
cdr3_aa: CASSPMGETQYF
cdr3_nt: TGTGCCAGCAGCCCGATGGGAGAGACCCAGTACTTC

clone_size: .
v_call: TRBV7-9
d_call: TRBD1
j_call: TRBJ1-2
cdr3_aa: CASSPEGQGKYYGYTF
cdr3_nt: TGTGCCAGCAGCCCTGAGGGACAGGGAAAATATTATGGCTACACCTTC